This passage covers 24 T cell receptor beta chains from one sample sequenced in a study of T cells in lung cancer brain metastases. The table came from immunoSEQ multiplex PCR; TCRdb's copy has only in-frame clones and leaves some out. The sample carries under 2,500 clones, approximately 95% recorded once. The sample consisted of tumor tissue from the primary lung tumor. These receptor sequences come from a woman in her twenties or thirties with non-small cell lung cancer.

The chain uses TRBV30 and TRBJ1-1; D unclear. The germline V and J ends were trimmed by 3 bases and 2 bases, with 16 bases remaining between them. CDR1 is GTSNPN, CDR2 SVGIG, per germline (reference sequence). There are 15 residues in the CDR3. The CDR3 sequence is CAWRPSESPNTEAFF. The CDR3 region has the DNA TGTGCCTGGAGACCCTCCGAGAGCCCCAACACTGAAGCTTTCTTT.

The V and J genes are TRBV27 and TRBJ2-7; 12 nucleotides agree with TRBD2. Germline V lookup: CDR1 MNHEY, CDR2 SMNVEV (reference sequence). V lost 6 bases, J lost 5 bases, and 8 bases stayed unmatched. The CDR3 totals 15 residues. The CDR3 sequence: CASRLAGGPHHEQYF. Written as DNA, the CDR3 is TGTGCCAGCAGGCTAGCGGGAGGGCCCCACCACGAGCAGTACTTC.

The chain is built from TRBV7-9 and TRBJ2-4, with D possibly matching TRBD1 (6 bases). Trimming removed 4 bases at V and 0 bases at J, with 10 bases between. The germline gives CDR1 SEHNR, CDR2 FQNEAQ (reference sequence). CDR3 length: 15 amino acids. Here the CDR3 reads CASSSTGTAKNIQYF. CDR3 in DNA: TGTGCCAGCAGCTCGACAGGAACAGCCAAAAACATTCAGTACTTC.

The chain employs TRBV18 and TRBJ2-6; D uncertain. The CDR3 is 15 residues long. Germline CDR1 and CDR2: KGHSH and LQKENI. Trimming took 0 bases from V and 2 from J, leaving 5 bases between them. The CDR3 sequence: CASSPPGTGANVLTF. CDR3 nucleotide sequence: TGTGCCAGCTCACCACCGGGAACTGGGGCCAACGTCCTGACTTTC.

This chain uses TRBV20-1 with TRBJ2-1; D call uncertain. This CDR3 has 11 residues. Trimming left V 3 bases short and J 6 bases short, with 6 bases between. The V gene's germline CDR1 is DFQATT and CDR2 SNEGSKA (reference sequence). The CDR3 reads CSASVPNEQFF. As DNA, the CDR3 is TGCAGTGCTAGTGTGCCCAATGAGCAGTTCTTC.

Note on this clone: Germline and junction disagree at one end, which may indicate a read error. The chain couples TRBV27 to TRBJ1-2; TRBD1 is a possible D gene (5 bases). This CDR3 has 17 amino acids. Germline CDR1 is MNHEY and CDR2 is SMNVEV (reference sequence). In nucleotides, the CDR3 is TGTGCCAGCAGTTTATCGGGGAGGGGCAGCCCGCGTAGCGGCTACACCTTT. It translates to CASSLSGRGSPRSGYTF.

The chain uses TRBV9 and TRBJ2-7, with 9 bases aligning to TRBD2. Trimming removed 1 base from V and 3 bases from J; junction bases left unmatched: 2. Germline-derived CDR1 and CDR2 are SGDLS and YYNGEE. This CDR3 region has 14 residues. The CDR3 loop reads CASSVSAGGYEQYF. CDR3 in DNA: TGTGCCAGCAGCGTATCAGCGGGAGGCTACGAGCAGTACTTC.

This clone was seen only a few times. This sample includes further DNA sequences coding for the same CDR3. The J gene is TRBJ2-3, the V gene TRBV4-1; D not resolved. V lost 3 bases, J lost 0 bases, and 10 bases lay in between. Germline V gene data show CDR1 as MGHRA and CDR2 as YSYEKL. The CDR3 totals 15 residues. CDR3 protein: CASSHFTGSTDTQYF. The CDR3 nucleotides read TGCGCCAGCAGCCATTTTACCGGCAGCACAGATACGCAGTATTTT.

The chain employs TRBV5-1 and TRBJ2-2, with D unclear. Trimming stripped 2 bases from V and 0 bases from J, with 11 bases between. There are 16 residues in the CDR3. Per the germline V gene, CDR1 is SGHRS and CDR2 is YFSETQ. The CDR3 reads CASSLTHPPNTGELFF. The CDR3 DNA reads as TGCGCCAGCAGCTTAACCCACCCCCCGAACACCGGGGAGCTGTTTTTT.

Here the CDR3 reads CASSRPRPNTEAFF. The CDR3 DNA follows: TGTGCCAGCAGCAGACCCAGACCCAACACTGAAGCTTTCTTT. The rearrangement links TRBV7-9 to TRBJ1-1, with D unresolved. The length of the CDR3 is 14 residues. Germline CDR1 and CDR2: SEHNR and FQNEAQ (reference sequence). Between the trimmed V and J ends, which lost 5 bases and 2 bases, there was a span of 12 bases. The full variable domain, its missing parts supplied by reference TRBV7-9 and TRBJ1-1, is DTGVSQNPRHKITKRGQNVTFRCDPISEHNRLYWYRQTLGQGPEFLTYFQNEAQLEKSRLLSDRFSAERPKGSFSTLEIQRTEQGDSAMYLCASSRPRPNTEAFFGQGTRLTVV.

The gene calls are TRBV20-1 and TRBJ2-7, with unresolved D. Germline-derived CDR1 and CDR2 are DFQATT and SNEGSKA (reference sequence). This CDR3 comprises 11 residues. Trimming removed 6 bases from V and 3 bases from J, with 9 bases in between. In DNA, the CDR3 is TGCAGTGCCCCTCTGAACTACGAGCAGTACTTC. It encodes CSAPLNYEQYF.

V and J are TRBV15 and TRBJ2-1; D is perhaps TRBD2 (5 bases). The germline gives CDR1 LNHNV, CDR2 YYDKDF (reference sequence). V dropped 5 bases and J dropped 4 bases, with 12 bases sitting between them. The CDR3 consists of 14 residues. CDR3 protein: CATSPLRVYNEQFF. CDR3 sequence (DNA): TGTGCCACCAGCCCCCTGAGGGTATACAATGAGCAGTTCTTC.

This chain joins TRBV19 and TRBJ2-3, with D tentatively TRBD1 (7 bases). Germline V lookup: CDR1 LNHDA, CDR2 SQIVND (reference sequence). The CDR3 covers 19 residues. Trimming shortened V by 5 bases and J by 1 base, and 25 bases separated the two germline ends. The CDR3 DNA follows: TGTGCCAGTAGTTTTCGGCGGGACAGAATCTTAGCGGGCACAGATACGCAGTATTTT. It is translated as CASSFRRDRILAGTDTQYF.

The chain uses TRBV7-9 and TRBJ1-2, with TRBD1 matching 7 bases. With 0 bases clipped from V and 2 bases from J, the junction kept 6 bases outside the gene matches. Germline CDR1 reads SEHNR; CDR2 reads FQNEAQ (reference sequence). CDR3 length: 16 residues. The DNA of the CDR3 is TGTGCCAGCAGCTTAGCGTATCAGGACAGGAACTATGGCTACACCTTC. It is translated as CASSLAYQDRNYGYTF.

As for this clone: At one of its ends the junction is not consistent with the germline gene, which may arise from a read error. CDR3 nucleotides: TGTGCCACCAGCAGGACAGGGGACACAAATACGCAGTATTTT. This encodes CATSRTGDTNTQYF. The V gene is TRBV15, the J gene TRBJ2-3; TRBD1 aligns across 8 bases. The CDR3 is made up of 14 amino acids. In germline, CDR1 is LNHNV, CDR2 YYDKDF (reference sequence).

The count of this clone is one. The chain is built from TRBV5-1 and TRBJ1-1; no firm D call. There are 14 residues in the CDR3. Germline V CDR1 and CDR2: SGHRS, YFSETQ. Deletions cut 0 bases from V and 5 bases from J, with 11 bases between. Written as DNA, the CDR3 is TGCGCCAGCAGCTTGGATTTCTCTCGGACTGAAGCTTTCTTT. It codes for CASSLDFSRTEAFF. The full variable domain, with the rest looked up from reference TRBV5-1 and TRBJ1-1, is KAGVTQTPRYLIKTRGQQVTLSCSPISGHRSVSWYQQTPGQGLQFLFEYFSETQRNKGNFPGRFSGRQFSNSRSEMNVSTLELGDSALYLCASSLDFSRTEAFFGQGTRLTVV.

The CDR3 DNA is TGTGCCAGCAGCTCCCATCTGGGGGGAGGGCCGGGCAATGAGCAGTTCTTC. It yields the protein CASSSHLGGGPGNEQFF. The gene calls are TRBV7-3 and TRBJ2-1; 7 nucleotides align to TRBD2. Germline V gives CDR1 SGHTA, CDR2 FQGTGA. The V gene end was trimmed by 4 bases and the J gene end by 6 bases; junction bases not matched to a gene: 15. The CDR3 length is 17 residues.

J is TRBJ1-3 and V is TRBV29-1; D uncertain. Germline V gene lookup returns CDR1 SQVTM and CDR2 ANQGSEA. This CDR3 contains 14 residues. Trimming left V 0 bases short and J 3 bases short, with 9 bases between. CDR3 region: CSVEDGSYGNTIYF. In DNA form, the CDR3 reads TGCAGCGTTGAAGATGGGTCTTATGGAAACACCATATATTTT.

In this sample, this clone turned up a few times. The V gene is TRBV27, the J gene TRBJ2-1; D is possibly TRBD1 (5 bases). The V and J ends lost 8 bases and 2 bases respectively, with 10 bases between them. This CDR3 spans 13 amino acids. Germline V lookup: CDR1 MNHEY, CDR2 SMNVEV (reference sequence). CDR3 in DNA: TGTGCCAGCGGCGACAGTACCTACAATGAGCAGTTCTTC. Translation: CASGDSTYNEQFF.

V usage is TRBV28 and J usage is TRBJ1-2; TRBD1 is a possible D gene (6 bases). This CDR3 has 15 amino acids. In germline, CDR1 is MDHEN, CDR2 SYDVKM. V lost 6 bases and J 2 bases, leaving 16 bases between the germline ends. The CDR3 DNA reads TGTGCCAGCAGGGGCCGGGGAACAGGGAACTATGGCTACACCTTC. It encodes CASRGRGTGNYGYTF.

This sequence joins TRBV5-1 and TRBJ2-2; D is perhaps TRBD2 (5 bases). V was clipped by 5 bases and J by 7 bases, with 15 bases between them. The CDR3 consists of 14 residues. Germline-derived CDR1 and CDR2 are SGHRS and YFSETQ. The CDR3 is CASSRSGISGELFF. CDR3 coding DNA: TGCGCCAGCAGTCGGAGCGGTATTAGCGGGGAGCTGTTTTTT.

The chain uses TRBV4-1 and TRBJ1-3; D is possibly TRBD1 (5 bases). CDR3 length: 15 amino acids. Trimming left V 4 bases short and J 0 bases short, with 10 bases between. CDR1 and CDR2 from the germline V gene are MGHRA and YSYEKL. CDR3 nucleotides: TGCGCCAGCAGCCCGGGGGACTACTCTGGAAACACCATATATTTT. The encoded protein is CASSPGDYSGNTIYF.

The CDR3 loop reads CASSLRLGLSSRDNEQFF. DNA of the CDR3: TGTGCCAGCAGTTTAAGGTTAGGACTAAGCTCCCGGGACAATGAGCAGTTCTTC. The chain joins TRBV28 to TRBJ2-1; D might be TRBD2 (6 bases). The CDR3 loop spans 18 amino acids. Trimming took off 2 bases at V and 5 bases at J, with 22 bases between the two ends. CDR1 is MDHEN, CDR2 SYDVKM, per germline.

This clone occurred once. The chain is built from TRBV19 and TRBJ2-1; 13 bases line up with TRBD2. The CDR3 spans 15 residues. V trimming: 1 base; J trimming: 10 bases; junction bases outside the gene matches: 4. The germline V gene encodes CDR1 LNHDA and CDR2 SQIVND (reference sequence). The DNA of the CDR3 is TGTGCCAGTAGTATAGCAGGGGGACTAGCGGGAGAGCAGTTCTTC. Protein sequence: CASSIAGGLAGEQFF. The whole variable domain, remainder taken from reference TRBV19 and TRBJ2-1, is DGGITQSPKYLFRKEGQNVTLSCEQNLNHDAMYWYRQDPGQGLRLIYYSQIVNDFQKGDIAEGYSVSREKKESFPLTVTSAQKNPTAFYLCASSIAGGLAGEQFFGPGTRLTVL.